This T cell receptor (beta chain) was identified in a study of cytomegalovirus exposure and HLA in healthy donors. In the study overall: The 120 validation repertoires and the approximately 640 first-cohort repertoires shared a platform, a later analysis reported. Overall study findings and caveats: The study listed approximately 160 cytomegalovirus-associated TCR beta chains. The authors confirmed in vitro that three CMV-associated chains were specific for CMV antigens. A later analysis found first-cohort TCR clusters tended to co-occur in the approximately 120 validation repertoires.

Germline V gene sequence: CDR1 MGHDK, CDR2 SYGVNS. The CDR3 spans 17 residues. V lost 5 bases, J lost 0 bases, and 13 bases stayed unmatched. Concerning this clone: The target antigen is unknown.

Measured with immunoSEQ multiplex PCR; TCRdb has only the in-frame clones, and not every one. The sample has 160,000 or so clones; 88% are singletons. The TCR comes from a man younger than 35 in good health and CMV-seronegative. The chain joins TRBV25-1 to TRBJ2-7; the match to TRBD1 covers 7 bases. The sample was PBMCs. In nucleotides, the CDR3 is TGTGCCAGCAGTCCCGAGGGGGCGGGCGTAAGCTCCTACGAGCAGTACTTC. This codes for CASSPEGAGVSSYEQYF.